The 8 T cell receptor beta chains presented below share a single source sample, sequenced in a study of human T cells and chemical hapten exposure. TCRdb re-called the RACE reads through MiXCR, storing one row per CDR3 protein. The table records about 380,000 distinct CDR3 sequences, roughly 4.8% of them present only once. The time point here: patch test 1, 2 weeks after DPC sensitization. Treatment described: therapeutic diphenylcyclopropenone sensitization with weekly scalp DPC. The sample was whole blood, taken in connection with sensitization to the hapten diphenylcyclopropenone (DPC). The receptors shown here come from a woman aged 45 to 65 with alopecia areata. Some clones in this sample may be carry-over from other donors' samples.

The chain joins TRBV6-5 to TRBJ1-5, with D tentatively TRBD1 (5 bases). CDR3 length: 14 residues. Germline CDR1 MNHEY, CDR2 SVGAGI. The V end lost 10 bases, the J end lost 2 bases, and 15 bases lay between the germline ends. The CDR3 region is CATSTGPGNQPQHF. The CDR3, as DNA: TGTGCCACCTCCACGGGACCGGGCAATCAGCCCCAGCATTTT.

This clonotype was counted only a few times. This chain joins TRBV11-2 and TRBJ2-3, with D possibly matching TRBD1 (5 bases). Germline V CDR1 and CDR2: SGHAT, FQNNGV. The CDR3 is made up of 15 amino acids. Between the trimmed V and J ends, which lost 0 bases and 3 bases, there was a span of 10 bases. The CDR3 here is CASSLEAGWTDTQYF. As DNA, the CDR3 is TGTGCCAGCAGCTTAGAAGCAGGGTGGACAGATACGCAGTATTTT.

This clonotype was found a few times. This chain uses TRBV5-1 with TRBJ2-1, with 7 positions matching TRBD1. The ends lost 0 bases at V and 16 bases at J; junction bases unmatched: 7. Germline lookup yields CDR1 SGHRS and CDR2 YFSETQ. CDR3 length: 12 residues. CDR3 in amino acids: CASSLVKGTAFF. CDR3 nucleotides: TGCGCCAGCAGCTTGGTTAAGGGGACAGCCTTCTTC.

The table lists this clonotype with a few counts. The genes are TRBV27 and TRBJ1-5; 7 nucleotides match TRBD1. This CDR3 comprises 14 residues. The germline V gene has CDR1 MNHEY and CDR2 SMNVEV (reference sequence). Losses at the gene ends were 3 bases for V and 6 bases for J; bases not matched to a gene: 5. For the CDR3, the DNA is TGTGCCAGCAGTTTTAGGGGGCTGGGTCAGCCCCAGCATTTT. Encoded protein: CASSFRGLGQPQHF.

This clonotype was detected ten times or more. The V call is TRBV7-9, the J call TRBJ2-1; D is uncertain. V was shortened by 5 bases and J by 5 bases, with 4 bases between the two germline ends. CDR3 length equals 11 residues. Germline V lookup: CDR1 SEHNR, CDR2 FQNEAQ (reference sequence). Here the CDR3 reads CASSRNNEQFF. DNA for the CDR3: TGTGCCAGCAGCCGGAACAATGAGCAGTTCTTC.

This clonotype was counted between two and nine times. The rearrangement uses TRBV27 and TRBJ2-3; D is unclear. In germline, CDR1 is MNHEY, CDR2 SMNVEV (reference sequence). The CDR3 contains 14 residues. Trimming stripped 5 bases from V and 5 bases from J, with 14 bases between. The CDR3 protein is CASSPYNIGDTQYF. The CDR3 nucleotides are TGTGCCAGCAGTCCGTACAATATCGGAGATACGCAGTATTTT.

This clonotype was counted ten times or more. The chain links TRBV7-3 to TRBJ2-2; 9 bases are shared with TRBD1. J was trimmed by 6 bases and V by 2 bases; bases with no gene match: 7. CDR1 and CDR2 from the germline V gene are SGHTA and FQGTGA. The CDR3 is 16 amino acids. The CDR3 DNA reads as TGTGCCAGCAGCTTATCCGGGACAGGGTATTCCGGGGAGCTGTTTTTT. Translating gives CASSLSGTGYSGELFF.

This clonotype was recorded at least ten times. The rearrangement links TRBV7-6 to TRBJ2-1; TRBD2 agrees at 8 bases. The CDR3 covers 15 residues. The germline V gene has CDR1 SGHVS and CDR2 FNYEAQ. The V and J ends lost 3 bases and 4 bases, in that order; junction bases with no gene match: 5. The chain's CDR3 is CASSLSRGEYNEQFF. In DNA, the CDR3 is TGTGCCAGCAGCTTGTCGCGGGGGGAGTACAATGAGCAGTTCTTC.